This TCR beta chain was sequenced in a study of CD8 T cells in Susac syndrome. V shed 5 bases and J shed 9 bases, with 23 bases lying between them. This CDR3 spans 16 amino acids. Germline V gene data show CDR1 as MNHNS and CDR2 as SASEGT. Sequencing of TCR beta covered CD8+ and CD4+ T cells obtained from blood. The patients who served as multiple sclerosis controls were treatment-naive and had stable or active relapsing-remitting disease that fulfilled the revised McDonald criteria. RNA in amounts of about 0.5 to 1 ug was reverse transcribed with random hexamers. MiXCR, applied by TCRdb to the immunoSEQ multiplex PCR reads, yields one record per CDR3 protein. The sample contains about 430,000 distinct CDR3 sequences, more than 70% of which appear only once.

The source material was CD8+ T cells from PBMCs. This TCR derives from a human donor with multiple sclerosis. The J gene is TRBJ2-1, the V gene TRBV6-1; D uncertain. This CDR3 is CASSTPQASYSREQFF. CDR3 coding DNA: TGTGCCAGCAGTACCCCTCAGGCCTCTTACTCCCGTGAGCAGTTCTTC.